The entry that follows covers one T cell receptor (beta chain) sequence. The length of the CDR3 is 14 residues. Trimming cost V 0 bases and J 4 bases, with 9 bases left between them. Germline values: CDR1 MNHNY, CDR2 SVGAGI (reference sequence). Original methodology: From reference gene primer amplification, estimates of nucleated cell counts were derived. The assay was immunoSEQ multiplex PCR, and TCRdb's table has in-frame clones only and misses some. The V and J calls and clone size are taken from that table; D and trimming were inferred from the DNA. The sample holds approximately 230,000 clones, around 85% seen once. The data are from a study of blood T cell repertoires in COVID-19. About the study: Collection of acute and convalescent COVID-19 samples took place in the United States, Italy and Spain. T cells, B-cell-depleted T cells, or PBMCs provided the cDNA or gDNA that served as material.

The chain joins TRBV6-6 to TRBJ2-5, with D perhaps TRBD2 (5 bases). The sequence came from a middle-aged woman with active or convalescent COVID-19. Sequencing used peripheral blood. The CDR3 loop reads CASSYSGEIETQYF. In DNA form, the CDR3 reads TGTGCCAGCAGTTACTCCGGGGAGATAGAGACCCAGTACTTC.